The rows below give T cell receptor beta chains drawn from one sample of a study of T-cell memory formation after mild COVID-19. TCRdb re-called the 5' RACE reads with MiXCR, one entry per CDR3 protein. Of about 84,000 distinct CDR3 sequences listed, over 11% are singletons. Material: PBMCs or a T cell subset sorted from them (not recorded which). The receptors derive from an adult woman who had mild COVID-19 (a few samples of this study predate the infection). Cell type and time point are not known. Both conserved end residues are trimmed from each CDR3. Some rows have no size entry. The others give once, few or many, or a class for an expanded clone.

CDR3 length,clone size,J gene,V gene,CDR3 protein
15,many,TRBJ2-5,TRBV7-9,ASSPGRLAGGKKTQY
11,.,TRBJ1-4,TRBV29-1,SVLEEDNEKLF
15,many,TRBJ2-2,TRBV24-1,ATSDLLGGSNTGELF
13,.,TRBJ2-6,TRBV10-3,AISEMVSGANVLT
13,.,TRBJ2-2,TRBV5-1,ASSLEEVYTGELF
14,.,TRBJ1-5,TRBV2,ASNGDRGPGNQPQH
11,few,TRBJ1-5,TRBV20-1,SASGNSNQPQH
11,few,TRBJ2-1,TRBV4-1,ASSPSAHNEQF
13,.,TRBJ2-3,TRBV25-1,ASSDWGPSTDTQY
14,few,TRBJ2-3,TRBV4-1,ASSQFLQGPTDTQY